The entry that follows covers one T cell receptor (beta chain) sequence. The germline V gene encodes CDR1 MDHEN and CDR2 SYDVKM. Deletions cut 6 bases from V and 5 bases from J, with 16 bases between. The CDR3 is 14 amino acids. This entry is derived from a study of Graves' ophthalmopathy and Graves' hyperthyroidism. For the study at large: Peripheral blood samples were taken at initial diagnosis, before any treatment.

Hyperthyroidism showing no ophthalmopathy within 18 months of follow-up was stable. RNA transcripts yielded amplified TCR beta CDR3 regions. The library came from an HTBI-primed first-round RT-PCR and a second-round multiplex PCR. TCRdb processed the multiplex PCR reads anew with MiXCR; each CDR3 protein has one entry. The data show about 420,000 distinct CDR3 sequences, roughly 21% seen once. This sequence joins TRBV28 and TRBJ1-1, with D possibly TRBD1 on 5 matching bases. This receptor was identified in a woman aged 18-35 years with stable Graves' hyperthyroidism. Sequencing was carried out using peripheral blood. The CDR3 protein is CASSSGEVATEAFF. The CDR3 coding sequence is TGTGCCAGCAGCTCGGGGGAAGTGGCGACTGAAGCTTTCTTT.